These 4 T cell receptor beta chains came from one sample sequenced in a study of blood T cell repertoires in COVID-19. TCRdb keeps only in-frame clones here, not all; method: immunoSEQ multiplex PCR. The table records 110,000 to 150,000 clones, 80% of them present only once. Sequenced sample: peripheral blood. Source of these receptors: a man between 65 and 79 years old who had recovered from COVID-19.

The chain recombines TRBV30 with TRBJ1-3; no firm D call. Per germline, CDR1 GTSNPN and CDR2 SVGIG (reference sequence). The V end was cut by 3 bases, the J end by 4 bases, with 4 bases between. This CDR3 is 11 amino acids long. This chain's CDR3 is CAWREGNTIYF. The CDR3 region has the DNA TGTGCCTGGAGGGAGGGAAACACCATATATTTT.

The chain recombines TRBV4-1 with TRBJ1-1, with TRBD1 matching over 9 bases. The CDR3 runs 14 residues. Trimming cost V 4 bases and J 2 bases; bases outside gene matches: 2. The germline gives CDR1 MGHRA, CDR2 YSYEKL. In nucleotides, the CDR3 is TGCGCCAGCAGCCCGACAGGGGGAAACACTGAAGCTTTCTTT. It yields the protein CASSPTGGNTEAFF.

The chain recombines TRBV7-2 with TRBJ2-3, with 12 positions matching TRBD2. V was pared by 4 bases and J by 4 bases, with 3 bases of the junction left unmatched. CDR1 SGHTA and CDR2 FQGNSA come from the germline V gene. CDR3 length: 15 residues. Here the CDR3 DNA reads TGTGCCAGCAGCTGGACTAGCGGGATAGCAGATACGCAGTATTTT. Translation: CASSWTSGIADTQYF.

The rearrangement uses TRBV19 and TRBJ1-5; TRBD1 matches 10 bases. This CDR3 spans 14 amino acids. J lost 7 bases, V lost 2 bases, and 2 bases had no gene match. CDR1 is LNHDA and CDR2 is SQIVND in the germline V gene (reference sequence). DNA of the CDR3: TGTGCCAGTAGTATATGGGACAGGGGCCAGCCCCAGCATTTT. It translates to CASSIWDRGQPQHF. Full variable domain (remainder filled in from reference TRBV19 and TRBJ1-5): DGGITQSPKYLFRKEGQNVTLSCEQNLNHDAMYWYRQDPGQGLRLIYYSQIVNDFQKGDIAEGYSVSREKKESFPLTVTSAQKNPTAFYLCASSIWDRGQPQHFGDGTRLSIL.